These T cell receptor beta chains were read from a single sample in a study of read filtering for tumor transcriptome and immune sequencing. One entry per CDR3 protein, called by TCRdb with MiXCR from the reads. The sample contains approximately 93,000 distinct CDR3 sequences, roughly 21% of which appear only once. The specimen was a population of CD138-negative cells sorted from bone marrow. The origin of the receptors is a donor at least 40 years old with multiple myeloma. Each CDR3 is given without its conserved first and last residue. Fields, in order: J gene, V gene, CDR3 protein.

J: TRBJ1-1; V: TRBV12-3/TRBV12-4; CDR3: ASQPKSPDSPNTEAF
J: TRBJ1-4; V: TRBV19; CDR3: ASSIGRGRINEKLF
J: TRBJ2-7; V: TRBV20-1; CDR3: SARYLRSYEQY
J: TRBJ2-2; V: TRBV5-1; CDR3: ASSPIEGSTGELF
J: TRBJ2-2; V: TRBV3-1; CDR3: ASSQGGRTGELF
J: TRBJ1-1; V: TRBV5-1; CDR3: ASSLEGALNTEAF
J: TRBJ2-6; V: TRBV6-5; CDR3: ASSRGPSSGANVLT
J: TRBJ1-6; V: TRBV7-8; CDR3: ASSPWVGPLH
J: TRBJ2-2; V: TRBV5-1; CDR3: ASSLSLAGGPTGELF
J: TRBJ2-2; V: TRBV19; CDR3: ASSWQGGSGELF
J: TRBJ2-3; V: TRBV5-1; CDR3: ASSFLPLRTDTQY
J: TRBJ1-5; V: TRBV6-2/TRBV6-3; CDR3: ASSYVGLRQPQH
J: TRBJ1-2; V: TRBV28; CDR3: ASSLTFLNGYT
J: TRBJ2-1; V: TRBV6-2/TRBV6-3; CDR3: ASSPGTSLYNEQF
J: TRBJ2-5; V: TRBV11-2; CDR3: ASSPSSSQETQY
J: TRBJ1-4; V: TRBV4-1; CDR3: ASSQVLATNEKLF
J: TRBJ1-5; V: TRBV19; CDR3: ASTHGQRSNQPQH
J: TRBJ2-1; V: TRBV5-1; CDR3: ASSLGTGGNEQF
J: TRBJ2-2; V: TRBV7-9; CDR3: ASRGGQATITGELF
J: TRBJ1-1; V: TRBV28; CDR3: ASSLSTGGLNTEAF
J: TRBJ2-1; V: TRBV5-1; CDR3: ASGDRLINEQF
J: TRBJ2-3; V: TRBV29-1; CDR3: SVEAGADTQY
J: TRBJ2-1; V: TRBV5-1; CDR3: ASSLVVLAGEQF
J: TRBJ1-1; V: TRBV28; CDR3: ASTETGNTEAF
J: TRBJ1-2; V: TRBV2; CDR3: ASRQGLLYGYT
J: TRBJ2-5; V: TRBV18; CDR3: ASSPPGLARETQY
J: TRBJ2-2; V: TRBV5-1; CDR3: ASSFAGAGTGELF
J: TRBJ1-2; V: TRBV11-2; CDR3: ASSLRTGGGYGYT
J: TRBJ2-3; V: TRBV5-1; CDR3: ASSLASRTQY
J: TRBJ1-4; V: TRBV2; CDR3: ASSPRQGNNEKLF
J: TRBJ2-1; V: TRBV11-2; CDR3: ASSSTGGRYNEQF
J: TRBJ1-1; V: TRBV7-9; CDR3: ASSLAFGLNTEAF
J: TRBJ1-6; V: TRBV27; CDR3: ASWGVWDYNSPLH
J: TRBJ1-3; V: TRBV7-8; CDR3: ASSPTGEGNTIY
J: TRBJ2-3; V: TRBV29-1; CDR3: SVDARQGGTDTQY
J: TRBJ2-1; V: TRBV5-1; CDR3: ASSLASGGINEQF
J: TRBJ2-5; V: TRBV2; CDR3: ASSLNGLAGVQETQY
J: TRBJ2-1; V: TRBV9; CDR3: ASSPRADFYNEQF
J: TRBJ1-2; V: TRBV19; CDR3: ASSTGPRRAFYGYT
J: TRBJ2-5; V: TRBV7-8; CDR3: ASSPGQQETQY
J: TRBJ2-1; V: TRBV29-1; CDR3: SVAQGSYNEQF
J: TRBJ2-3; V: TRBV11-2; CDR3: ASSSPDTQY
J: TRBJ2-1; V: TRBV11-2; CDR3: ASSYQPGQGDEQF
J: TRBJ1-1; V: TRBV14; CDR3: ASSQGLRIGTEAF
J: TRBJ2-2; V: TRBV28; CDR3: ASSYRGTGELC
J: TRBJ2-1; V: TRBV5-1; CDR3: ASSLGPEGGGHPHEQF
J: TRBJ1-5; V: TRBV6-2/TRBV6-3; CDR3: ASSLGQGRVQPQH
J: TRBJ1-5; V: TRBV12-3/TRBV12-4; CDR3: ASSQNNQPQH
J: TRBJ1-2; V: TRBV11-3; CDR3: ASSFPPGTGWPYGYT
J: TRBJ2-5; V: TRBV5-1; CDR3: ASSSLTIPGETQY
J: TRBJ2-1; V: TRBV5-5; CDR3: ASSLDNYNEQF
J: TRBJ2-7; V: TRBV2; CDR3: ASSEWPNSGYEQY
J: TRBJ1-5; V: TRBV29-1; CDR3: SVVTGGGQPQH